The rows below give T cell receptor beta chains drawn from one sample of a study of cytomegalovirus exposure and HLA in healthy donors. Sequencing was performed with immunoSEQ multiplex PCR; in TCRdb, only in-frame clones are kept and a portion is missing. The repertoire holds over 85,000 clones, with around 90% as singletons. What was sequenced was PBMCs. These receptors were collected from a woman younger than 30 in good health and CMV-seronegative. The CDR3 runs from the conserved cysteine through the conserved F or W. D genes are given only for firm matches. Not every row has a clone size; where given, it reads once, few, many or a size class.

clone size: NA; V gene: TRBV10-1; D gene: TRBD2; J gene: TRBJ2-1; CDR3 DNA: TGCGCCAGCAGTGAGTCGAAGGGCGGGAGCTCGAATGAGCAGTTCTTC; CDR3 protein: CASSESKGGSSNEQFF
clone size: NA; V gene: TRBV4-3; D gene: NA; J gene: TRBJ2-7; CDR3 DNA: TGCGCCAGCAGCCAAGTCGCGTGGTCGGGGGTCTACGAGCAGTACTTC; CDR3 protein: CASSQVAWSGVYEQYF
clone size: NA; V gene: TRBV29-1; D gene: TRBD1; J gene: TRBJ1-1; CDR3 DNA: TGCAGCGCAACAGGGGGGTATAGTGACACTGAAGCTTTCTTT; CDR3 protein: CSATGGYSDTEAFF
clone size: NA; V gene: TRBV6-5; D gene: TRBD1; J gene: TRBJ1-1; CDR3 DNA: TGTGCCAGCAGTTCACAGGGGAGAGGGAACACTGAAGCTTTCTTT; CDR3 protein: CASSSQGRGNTEAFF
clone size: NA; V gene: TRBV6-4; D gene: NA; J gene: TRBJ1-1; CDR3 DNA: TGTGCCAGCAGTGACGAGTCAAGGAGTCGAAAAGCTTTCTTT; CDR3 protein: CASSDESRSRKAFF
clone size: NA; V gene: TRBV20-1; D gene: NA; J gene: TRBJ2-1; CDR3 DNA: TGCAGTGCTAGACTATACGGTGAGCAGTTCTTC; CDR3 protein: CSARLYGEQFF
clone size: NA; V gene: TRBV18; D gene: NA; J gene: TRBJ1-4; CDR3 DNA: TGTGCCAGCTCACCCACCGGGACTGAACGTAATGAAAAACTGTTTTTT; CDR3 protein: CASSPTGTERNEKLFF
clone size: NA; V gene: TRBV29-1; D gene: TRBD1; J gene: TRBJ1-1; CDR3 DNA: TGCAGCGCCCGTCCGACGGGGCAGGGGGGATCTGCTGCTTTCTTT; CDR3 protein: CSARPTGQGGSAAFF
clone size: NA; V gene: TRBV28; D gene: NA; J gene: TRBJ2-7; CDR3 DNA: TGTGCCAGCATCCCCGGAGGTGGGGAGTACGAGCAGTACTTC; CDR3 protein: CASIPGGGEYEQYF
clone size: NA; V gene: TRBV27; D gene: TRBD2; J gene: TRBJ2-3; CDR3 DNA: TGTGCCAGCAGATTAAGCGGGAGGGCCGCAGATACGCAGTATTTT; CDR3 protein: CASRLSGRAADTQYF
clone size: NA; V gene: TRBV6-1; D gene: TRBD1; J gene: TRBJ1-4; CDR3 DNA: TGTGCCAGCAACAAGGACAGGGGGGATGAAAAACTGTTTTTT; CDR3 protein: CASNKDRGDEKLFF
clone size: NA; V gene: TRBV4-1; D gene: NA; J gene: TRBJ1-5; CDR3 DNA: TGCGCCAGCAGCCAAGATGGGGGGGCTGGCGGCAATCAGCCCCAGCATTTT; CDR3 protein: CASSQDGGAGGNQPQHF
clone size: NA; V gene: TRBV7-8; D gene: NA; J gene: TRBJ2-3; CDR3 DNA: TGTGCCAGCAGCTTAAAAAGGACACCCACAGATACGCAGTATTTT; CDR3 protein: CASSLKRTPTDTQYF
clone size: NA; V gene: TRBV6-6; D gene: NA; J gene: TRBJ2-7; CDR3 DNA: TGTGCCAGCAGTTACTCGACTACCCTCGGCGAGCAGTACTTC; CDR3 protein: CASSYSTTLGEQYF
clone size: NA; V gene: TRBV27; D gene: NA; J gene: TRBJ1-2; CDR3 DNA: TGTGCCAGCAGTTCGACAGCAGCTAACTATGGCTACACCTTC; CDR3 protein: CASSSTAANYGYTF
clone size: NA; V gene: TRBV30; D gene: TRBD2; J gene: TRBJ2-1; CDR3 DNA: TGTGCCTGGAGTGGACTAGCGGGTAATACTCCCTCCTACAATGAGCAGTTCTTC; CDR3 protein: CAWSGLAGNTPSYNEQFF
clone size: once; V gene: TRBV30; D gene: TRBD1; J gene: TRBJ1-1; CDR3 DNA: TGTGCCTGGAGTTACAGGGGGTATACTGAAGCTTTCTTT; CDR3 protein: CAWSYRGYTEAFF